This TCR beta chain was sequenced for a study of T cell responses to AZD1222 COVID-19 vaccine. Overall study context: Combined were second doses at about 4 or about 12 weeks.

Only in-frame clones appear in the TCRdb table, and some are missing; sequencing was by immunoSEQ multiplex PCR. The sample records roughly 120,000 clones, roughly 90% being singletons. CDR3 length: 15 amino acids. Looked up from germline, CDR1 is MNHNS and CDR2 is SASEGT. Trimming cost V 1 base and J 1 base, with 10 bases left between them. Whole-study findings and limits: Clonal diversity may have been underestimated, and the donors were mostly white British, with more females than males. The breadth and depth of Spike-specific TCRs increased once two AZD1222 doses had been given. In the spike-specific TCR repertoire, nearly half reportedly target unmutated variant regions.

Comments on this clone: Its matching antigen is unknown.

The input for sequencing was peripheral blood, taken on day 0 of AZD1222 vaccination. The rearrangement links TRBV6-1 to TRBJ1-1, with unresolved D. The TCR comes from an adult in good health. The CDR3 region has the DNA TGTGCCAGCAGTGAAGGGGTCAGGTGGAACACTGAAGCTTTCTTT. Protein sequence: CASSEGVRWNTEAFF.